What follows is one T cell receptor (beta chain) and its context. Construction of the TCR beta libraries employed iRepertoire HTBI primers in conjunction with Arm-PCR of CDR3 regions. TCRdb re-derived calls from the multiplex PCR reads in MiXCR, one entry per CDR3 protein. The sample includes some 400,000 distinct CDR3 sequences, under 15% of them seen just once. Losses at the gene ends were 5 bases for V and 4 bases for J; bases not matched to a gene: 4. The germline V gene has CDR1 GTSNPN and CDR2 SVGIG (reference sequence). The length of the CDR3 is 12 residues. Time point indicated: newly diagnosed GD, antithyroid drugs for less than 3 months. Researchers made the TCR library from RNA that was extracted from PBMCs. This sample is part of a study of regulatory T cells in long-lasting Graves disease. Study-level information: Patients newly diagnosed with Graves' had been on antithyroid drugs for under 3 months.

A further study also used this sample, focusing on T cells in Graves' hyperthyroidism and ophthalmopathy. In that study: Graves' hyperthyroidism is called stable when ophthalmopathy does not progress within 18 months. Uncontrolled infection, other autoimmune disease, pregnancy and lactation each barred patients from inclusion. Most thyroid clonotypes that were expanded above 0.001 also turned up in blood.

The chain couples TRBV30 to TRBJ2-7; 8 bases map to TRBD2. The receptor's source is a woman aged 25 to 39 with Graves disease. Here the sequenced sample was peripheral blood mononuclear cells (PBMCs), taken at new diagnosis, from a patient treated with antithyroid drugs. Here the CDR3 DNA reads TGTGCCTGGGGTAGCGGGAATTACGAGCAGTACTTC. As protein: CAWGSGNYEQYF.